This TCR beta chain was captured in a study of response to subunit inactivated influenza vaccine. TCRdb passed the RT-PCR reads through MiXCR, listing each CDR3 protein once. The data hold approximately 570,000 distinct CDR3 sequences, with approximately 7.6% observed a single time. This CDR3 contains 15 residues. Deletions cut 6 bases from V and 7 bases from J, with 22 bases between. Study conclusions and caveats: Authors suggested each seasonal flu vaccination may recruit only limited numbers of new T cells.

This clonotype was detected a few times. Antigen: not known. The TCR sequence derives from a man aged 45 to 75 who received an inactivated influenza vaccine. The V and J genes are TRBV12-3 or TRBV12-4 and TRBJ2-7; D is perhaps TRBD1 or TRBD2 (5 bases each). Source: PBMCs from blood, taken approximately 25 months after vaccination. As DNA, the CDR3 is TGTGCCAGCAGCTCATTCACCGGGACCGGGTCTGAGCAGTACTTC. The encoded protein is CASSSFTGTGSEQYF.